This TCR beta chain was sequenced in a study of T-cell reconstitution after alpha-beta-depleted transplantation in children. General study findings and limits: Surviving recipient T cells and intrathymic progenitors accounted for some patients' high TCRbeta diversity at day 60.

Construction of the TCRbeta library involved unique molecular identifiers. TCRdb reprocessed the PCR reads with MiXCR, giving one entry per CDR3 protein. The sample consists of about 290,000 distinct CDR3 sequences, roughly a tenth of them appearing once. This clonotype was observed many times. What it binds is unknown. Trimming pared 0 bases from V and 1 base from J, leaving 9 bases between. The germline CDR1 and CDR2 sequences are DFQATT and SNEGSKA (reference sequence). This CDR3 comprises 15 residues. The source material was PBMCs, sampled before TCRalphabeta/CD19-depleted stem cell transplant. The sequence was collected from a boy in the first two years of life with acute myeloid leukemia, due to receive a stem cell transplant. The chain recombines TRBV20-1 with TRBJ2-2; D call uncertain. CDR3 DNA: TGCAGTGCTAGAGATTCGGCAGAGAACACCGGGGAGCTGTTTTTT. Translation: CSARDSAENTGELFF.